This TCR beta chain is drawn from a study of T cell repertoires in cytomegalovirus infection. General study findings and limits: CMV-specific HLA-C-restricted TCR beta clonotypes dominated the ex vivo response.

MiXCR, run by TCRdb on the reads, gives a single entry per CDR3 protein. The data hold 60,000 to 80,000 distinct CDR3 sequences, with over 20% observed a single time. Regarding this clonotype: Its matching antigen is unknown.

This CDR3 is built from 13 residues. Germline V gene sequence: CDR1 LNHNV, CDR2 YYDKDF (reference sequence). Trimming took 0 bases from V and 8 from J, leaving 10 bases between them. This TCR derives from a human donor in good health (CMV status not recorded). Some clones in this sample may be carry-over from other donors' samples. The genes are TRBV15 and TRBJ1-1, with D unresolved. The sequencing used CD8+ T cells from cultured PBMCs, collected from culture after CMV antigen stimulation. The CDR3 loop reads CATSRDTWEEAFF. CDR3 DNA sequence: TGTGCCACCAGCAGAGATACCTGGGAAGAAGCTTTCTTT.